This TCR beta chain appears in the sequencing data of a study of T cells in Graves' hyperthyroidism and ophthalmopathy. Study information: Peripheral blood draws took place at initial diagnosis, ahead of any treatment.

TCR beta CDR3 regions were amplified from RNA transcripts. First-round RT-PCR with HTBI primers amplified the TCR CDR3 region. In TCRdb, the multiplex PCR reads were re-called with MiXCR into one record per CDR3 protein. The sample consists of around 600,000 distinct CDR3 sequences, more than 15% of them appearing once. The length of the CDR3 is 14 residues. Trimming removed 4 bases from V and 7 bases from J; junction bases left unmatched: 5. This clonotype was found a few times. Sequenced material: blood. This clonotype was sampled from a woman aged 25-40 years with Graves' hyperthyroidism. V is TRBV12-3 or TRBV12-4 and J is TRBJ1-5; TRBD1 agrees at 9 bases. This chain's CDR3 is CASSYRDRDQPQHF. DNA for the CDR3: TGTGCCAGCAGTTATCGGGACAGGGACCAGCCCCAGCATTTT.